Listed here are 32 T cell receptor beta chains from one sample, sequenced in a study of response to subunit inactivated influenza vaccine. One entry per CDR3 protein, called by TCRdb with MiXCR from the RT-PCR reads. The table shows 650,000 to 850,000 distinct CDR3 sequences, with around 13% occurring only once. The sequences come from PBMCs from blood, collected around two weeks before vaccination. Receptor source: a man aged 50-59 years who received an inactivated influenza vaccine.

The genes are TRBV3-1 and TRBJ1-4, with D possibly being TRBD1 (6 bases). This CDR3 is 14 amino acids long. Per germline, CDR1 LGHDT and CDR2 YNNKEL (reference sequence). Deletions cut 1 base from V and 8 bases from J, with 11 bases between. The CDR3 spells CASSQVGGGEKLFF. CDR3 in DNA: TGTGCCAGCAGCCAAGTGGGGGGCGGCGAAAAACTGTTTTTT.

The chain links TRBV4-1 to TRBJ1-4, with 9 bases fitting TRBD1. Looked up from germline, CDR1 is MGHRA and CDR2 is YSYEKL. This CDR3 has 14 amino acids. Germline trimming cut 4 bases from V and 6 bases from J; bases unmatched to any gene: 3. In DNA form, the CDR3 reads TGCGCCAGCAGCCTCCGGGACAGGGATGAAAAACTGTTTTTT. The encoded protein is CASSLRDRDEKLFF.

The rearrangement uses TRBV6-5 and TRBJ2-1; D is uncertain. V was clipped by 2 bases and J by 9 bases, with 8 bases between them. This CDR3 has 12 amino acids. The germline V gene encodes CDR1 MNHEY and CDR2 SVGAGI. The CDR3: CASSYESGEQFF. The CDR3 nucleotides are TGTGCCAGCAGTTACGAGTCTGGTGAGCAGTTCTTC.

This clonotype has just a few counts. The chain is built from TRBV6-4 and TRBJ1-4; maybe TRBD1 (5 bases). The CDR3 covers 14 residues. CDR1 is MRHNA and CDR2 is SNTAGT in the germline V gene. The V gene lost 6 bases and the J gene lost 1 base, with 9 bases spanning the gap. The CDR3 loop reads CASRDQGTNEKLFF. The CDR3 DNA reads TGTGCCAGCAGAGACCAGGGAACTAATGAAAAACTGTTTTTT.

The gene calls are TRBV5-1 and TRBJ2-1; 7 bases map to TRBD2. There are 16 residues in the CDR3. J gave up 4 bases and V 0 bases, and 7 bases lay outside the gene matches. CDR1 is SGHRS, CDR2 YFSETQ, per germline. For the CDR3, the DNA is TGCGCCAGCAGCTTGGTTACGGGAGGTACATACAATGAGCAGTTCTTC. It translates to CASSLVTGGTYNEQFF.

The gene calls are TRBV4-2 and TRBJ2-1; D gene unclear. CDR3 length equals 15 residues. Trimming removed 1 base at V and 7 bases at J, with 14 bases between. Germline V lookup: CDR1 LGHNA, CDR2 YNFKEQ. The CDR3 region is CASSQGRVGWNEQFF. The CDR3 DNA reads TGTGCCAGCAGCCAAGGCCGAGTCGGTTGGAATGAGCAGTTCTTC.

The table lists this clonotype with a few counts. V usage is TRBV20-1 and J usage is TRBJ2-6; TRBD2 aligns across 12 bases. CDR1 and CDR2 (germline): DFQATT, SNEGSKA (reference sequence). The ends lost 1 base at V and 0 bases at J; junction bases unmatched: 16. The CDR3 consists of 22 residues. CDR3 DNA sequence: TGCAGTGCTAGAGGGGCTCCCAGGACTAGCGGGGTGATGACCTCTGGGGCCAACGTCCTGACTTTC. It specifies CSARGAPRTSGVMTSGANVLTF.

This clonotype occurred once. The genes are TRBV6-1 and TRBJ2-3; 9 bases are shared with TRBD1. In germline, CDR1 is MNHNS, CDR2 SASEGT. V lost 3 bases, J lost 3 bases, and 7 bases stayed unmatched. The CDR3 spans 16 residues. CDR3 in DNA: TGTGCCAGCAGTGATCTGGGACAGGGTCGGACAGATACGCAGTATTTT. Its translation is CASSDLGQGRTDTQYF.

V gene TRBV20-1 combines with J gene TRBJ2-1, with 7 nucleotides matching TRBD2. The V gene end was trimmed by 4 bases and the J gene end by 10 bases; junction bases not matched to a gene: 4. The CDR3 is made up of 11 amino acids. The germline CDR1 and CDR2 sequences are DFQATT and SNEGSKA (reference sequence). Here the CDR3 DNA reads TGCAGTGCTACCCACGGGGGGGAGCAGTTCTTC. Protein product: CSATHGGEQFF.

This clonotype has just a few counts. The CDR3 loop is CASSQENSGEQFF. CDR3 bases: TGTGCCAGCAGCCAAGAAAACAGCGGTGAGCAGTTCTTC. The chain links TRBV4-2 to TRBJ2-1, with D perhaps TRBD2 (5 bases). Germline V gives CDR1 LGHNA, CDR2 YNFKEQ. The CDR3 consists of 13 residues. V was clipped by 0 bases and J by 9 bases, with 9 bases between them.

This clonotype turned up a few times. The chain is built from TRBV4-1 and TRBJ2-1, with no clear D. The V and J ends lost 2 bases and 4 bases respectively, with 9 bases between them. This CDR3 has 14 residues. Germline assignment: CDR1 MGHRA and CDR2 YSYEKL. The CDR3 DNA reads TGCGCCAGCAGCCAATCCCTTAAGTACAATGAGCAGTTCTTC. Residues: CASSQSLKYNEQFF.

This clonotype occurred a few times. The genes are TRBV19 and TRBJ2-7, with TRBD2 matching 7 bases. This CDR3 is built from 13 residues. Germline V CDR1 and CDR2: LNHDA, SQIVND (reference sequence). The V and J ends lost 2 bases and 3 bases, in that order; junction bases with no gene match: 1. CDR3 loop: CASSILADYEQYF. The CDR3 DNA sequence: TGTGCCAGTAGTATACTAGCGGACTACGAGCAGTACTTC.

This clonotype turned up a few times. This chain links TRBV29-1 with TRBJ2-3; 12 bases line up with TRBD1. V lost 2 bases and J lost 4; bases outside the gene matches: 4. This CDR3 contains 15 residues. From germline, CDR1 is SQVTM and CDR2 ANQGSEA. The CDR3 nucleotides read TGCAGCGTTGAACCCGGGACAGGGGGCCCAGATACGCAGTATTTT. Translation gives CSVEPGTGGPDTQYF.

This clonotype was counted ten times or more. The chain employs TRBV6-5 and TRBJ1-2; 10 bases agree with TRBD1. The germline gives CDR1 MNHEY, CDR2 SVGAGI. V dropped 4 bases and J dropped 8; count of bases not matched to a gene: 10. The CDR3 totals 15 residues. CDR3: CASSLTGTGARGYTF. The CDR3 DNA reads TGTGCCAGCAGTTTGACCGGGACAGGGGCTCGGGGCTACACCTTC.

This clonotype was seen at least ten times. The chain employs TRBV12-3 or TRBV12-4 and TRBJ2-3; D uncertain. The CDR3 runs 14 residues. The V and J ends lost 1 base and 2 bases respectively, with 7 bases between them. The CDR3 DNA follows: TGTGCCAGCAGTTTAGGTCACGTCACAGATACGCAGTATTTT. It encodes CASSLGHVTDTQYF.

This clonotype has more than one count but fewer than ten. The V and J genes are TRBV7-2 and TRBJ2-5; 8 bases are shared with TRBD2. Germline V CDR1 and CDR2: SGHTA, FQGNSA. Trimming removed 1 base from V and 4 bases from J; junction bases left unmatched: 5. The CDR3 contains 15 residues. The CDR3 spells CASSLVGLGIETQYF. CDR3 DNA: TGTGCCAGCAGCTTAGTGGGACTAGGAATAGAGACCCAGTACTTC.

The chain couples TRBV28 to TRBJ2-5, with a possible D match to TRBD2 (6 bases). V was pared by 2 bases and J by 5 bases, with 15 bases between. Germline CDR1 MDHEN, CDR2 SYDVKM. The CDR3 totals 15 residues. The CDR3 sequence: CASSLRGTSGETQYF. The DNA of the CDR3 is TGTGCCAGCAGTTTACGGGGGACCTCCGGGGAGACCCAGTACTTC.

This clonotype was counted many times. J is TRBJ2-1 and V is TRBV4-2; possible D gene TRBD1, 6 bases. The length of the CDR3 is 15 residues. From germline, CDR1 is LGHNA and CDR2 YNFKEQ. V gave up 1 base and J gave up 3 bases, with 10 bases separating them. The CDR3 sequence is CASSQGDTYYNEQFF. The CDR3 nucleotides read TGTGCCAGCAGCCAAGGGGACACCTACTACAATGAGCAGTTCTTC.

This clonotype was seen ten or more times. The rearrangement links TRBV20-1 to TRBJ2-5; TRBD1 might be the D (6 bases). CDR1 and CDR2 (germline): DFQATT, SNEGSKA (reference sequence). Trimming removed 0 bases from V and 9 bases from J, with 14 bases in between. This CDR3 spans 13 amino acids. The CDR3 loop is CSARESAPGAQYF. Here the CDR3 DNA reads TGCAGTGCTAGAGAGAGCGCACCAGGGGCCCAGTACTTC.

The rearrangement links TRBV12-3 or TRBV12-4 to TRBJ2-3, with 12 bases matching TRBD2. V lost 5 bases to trimming and J lost 5 bases; unmatched junction nucleotides: 5. This CDR3 has 15 residues. CDR3 nucleotide sequence: TGTGCCAGCAGTCCGCAGACTAGCGGGGGAGATACGCAGTATTTT. It encodes CASSPQTSGGDTQYF.

A few counts support this clonotype. J is TRBJ2-2 and V is TRBV20-1; the D call may be TRBD1 or TRBD2 (5 bases each). Trimming stripped 4 bases from V and 1 base from J, with 13 bases between. Germline assignment: CDR1 DFQATT and CDR2 SNEGSKA (reference sequence). The CDR3 is 15 residues long. In DNA, the CDR3 is TGCAGTGCTAACCCGGGACGGGTGAACACCGGGGAGCTGTTTTTT. Its protein product is CSANPGRVNTGELFF.

About this clonotype itself: An end of the junction differs from the germline gene, which may be a read error. The chain recombines TRBV20-1 with TRBJ2-5; tentatively, D is TRBD1 or TRBD2 (5 bases each). Germline loops: CDR1 DFQATT, CDR2 SNEGSKA (reference sequence). This CDR3 is built from 16 residues. The CDR3 reads CSARGGTYTQQETHYF. The CDR3 nucleotides are TGCAGTGCTAGAGGAGGGACCTACACTCAACAAGAGACCCACTACTTC.

This clonotype was counted only a few times. This chain uses TRBV30 with TRBJ2-2; 8 bases are a match to TRBD1. This CDR3 has 14 residues. V lost 1 base, J lost 7 bases, and 5 bases stayed unmatched. CDR1 is GTSNPN and CDR2 is SVGIG in the germline V gene (reference sequence). In DNA form, the CDR3 reads TGTGCCTGGAGTGCCCTACAGGGGGGCGGGGAGCTGTTTTTT. Translated, it gives CAWSALQGGGELFF.

The V and J genes are TRBV19 and TRBJ2-2; 8 bases agree with TRBD2. Germline CDR1 is LNHDA and CDR2 is SQIVND (reference sequence). Unmatched junction bases numbered 2, after V lost 5 bases and J lost 6 bases. The CDR3 runs 13 residues. The CDR3 DNA sequence: TGTGCCAGTAGTCGGACTAGCTCCGGGGAGCTGTTTTTT. This gives the protein CASSRTSSGELFF.

This clonotype has just a few counts. This chain joins TRBV6-2 or TRBV6-3 and TRBJ2-5; TRBD1 aligns across 8 bases. CDR1 is MNHEY and CDR2 is SVGEGT in the germline V gene. The V segment lost 2 bases and the J segment 5 bases; nucleotides outside the gene matches: 4. The CDR3 totals 14 residues. CDR3 bases: TGTGCCAGCAGTTACCAGGGGGCTTCGGAGACCCAGTACTTC. Residues: CASSYQGASETQYF.

The chain recombines TRBV5-1 with TRBJ2-7; D gene ambiguous. The germline V gene encodes CDR1 SGHRS and CDR2 YFSETQ. The CDR3 has 14 residues. The germline V and J ends were trimmed by 0 bases and 3 bases, with 10 bases remaining between them. The CDR3 DNA reads as TGCGCCAGCAGCTTGGTGCAGGCCGGCTACGAGCAGTACTTC. It encodes CASSLVQAGYEQYF.

This clonotype was seen more than once but under ten times. V and J are TRBV15 and TRBJ1-5, with 8 nucleotides matching TRBD1. V lost 3 bases, J lost 0 bases, and 4 bases stayed unmatched. The V gene's germline CDR1 is LNHNV and CDR2 YYDKDF (reference sequence). This CDR3 region has 16 residues. The DNA of the CDR3 is TGTGCCACCAGCAGGTACGGACAGGGTAGCAATCAGCCCCAGCATTTT. This translates into CATSRYGQGSNQPQHF.

This clonotype was seen more than once but under ten times. This chain links TRBV28 with TRBJ2-7; D may be TRBD1 or TRBD2 (5 bases each). Germline CDR1 reads MDHEN; CDR2 reads SYDVKM. This CDR3 region has 17 residues. V dropped 5 bases and J dropped 2 bases, with 22 bases sitting between them. The CDR3, as DNA: TGTGCCAGCAGTCCGAGGCTCTTTGGGACGGTACCCTACGAGCAGTACTTC. Translated, it gives CASSPRLFGTVPYEQYF.

This clonotype was observed at least ten times. The chain employs TRBV28 and TRBJ1-2; D call uncertain. Germline V gene sequence: CDR1 MDHEN, CDR2 SYDVKM. The CDR3 length is 12 residues. Trimming removed 7 bases from V and 0 bases from J, with 6 bases in between. The CDR3 loop is CASMGSNYGYTF. In DNA, the CDR3 is TGTGCCAGCATGGGATCTAACTATGGCTACACCTTC.

This clonotype was observed a few times. The chain employs TRBV20-1 and TRBJ2-7, with 11 bases identical to TRBD1. Germline values: CDR1 DFQATT, CDR2 SNEGSKA (reference sequence). Trimming cost V 6 bases and J 6 bases; bases outside gene matches: 16. The CDR3 contains 16 residues. The CDR3 nucleotides read TGCAGTGCCTCCCCAGGTTCCGGGACAGGGGGATTCGAGCAGTACTTC. Encoded protein: CSASPGSGTGGFEQYF.

This clonotype was picked up a small number of times. The V call is TRBV20-1, the J call TRBJ2-1, with D maybe TRBD2 (5 bases). Germline CDR1 is DFQATT and CDR2 is SNEGSKA (reference sequence). The CDR3 is 11 residues long. V was shortened by 3 bases and J by 12 bases, with 12 bases between the two germline ends. CDR3 protein: CSARDPRVQFF. The DNA of the CDR3 is TGCAGTGCTAGGGACCCGAGGGTGCAGTTCTTC.

The chain has TRBV12-3 or TRBV12-4 and TRBJ2-1, with TRBD1 matching over 10 bases. The CDR3 totals 15 residues. V was clipped by 6 bases and J by 6 bases; unmatched bases: 8. CDR3 amino acids: CASSDDRGRFNEQFF. The CDR3 bases are TGTGCCAGCAGCGACGACAGGGGGCGCTTCAATGAGCAGTTCTTC.